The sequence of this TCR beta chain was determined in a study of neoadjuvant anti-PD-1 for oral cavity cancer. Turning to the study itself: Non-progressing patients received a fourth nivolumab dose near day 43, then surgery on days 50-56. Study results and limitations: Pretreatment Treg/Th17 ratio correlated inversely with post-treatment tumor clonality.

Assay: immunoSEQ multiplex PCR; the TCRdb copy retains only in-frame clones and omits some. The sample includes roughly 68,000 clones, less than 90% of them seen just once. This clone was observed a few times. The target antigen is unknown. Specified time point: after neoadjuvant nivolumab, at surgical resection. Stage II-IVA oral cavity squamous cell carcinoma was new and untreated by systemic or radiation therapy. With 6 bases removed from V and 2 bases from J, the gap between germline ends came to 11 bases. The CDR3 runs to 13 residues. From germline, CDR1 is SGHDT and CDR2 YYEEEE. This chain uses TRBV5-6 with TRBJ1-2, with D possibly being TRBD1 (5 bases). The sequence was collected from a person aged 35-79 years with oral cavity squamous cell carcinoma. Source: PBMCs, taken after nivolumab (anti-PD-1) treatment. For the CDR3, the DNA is TGTGCCAGCACCTGGGGGAGAAACTATGGCTACACCTTC. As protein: CASTWGRNYGYTF.